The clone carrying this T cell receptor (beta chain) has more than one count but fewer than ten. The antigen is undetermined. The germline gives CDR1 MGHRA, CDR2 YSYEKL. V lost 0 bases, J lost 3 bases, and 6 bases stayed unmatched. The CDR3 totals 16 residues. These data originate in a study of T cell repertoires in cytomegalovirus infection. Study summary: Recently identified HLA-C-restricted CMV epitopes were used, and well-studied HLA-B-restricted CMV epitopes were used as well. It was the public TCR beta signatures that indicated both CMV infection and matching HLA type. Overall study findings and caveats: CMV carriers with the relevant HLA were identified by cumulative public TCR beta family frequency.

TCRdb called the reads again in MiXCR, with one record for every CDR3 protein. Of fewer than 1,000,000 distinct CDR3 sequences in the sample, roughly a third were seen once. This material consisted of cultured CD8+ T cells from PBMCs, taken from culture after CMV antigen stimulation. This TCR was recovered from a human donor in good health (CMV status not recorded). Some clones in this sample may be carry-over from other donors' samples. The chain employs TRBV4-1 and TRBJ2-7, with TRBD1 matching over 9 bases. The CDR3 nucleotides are TGCGCCAGCAGCCAAGAGCAAACAGGGGGCCGCTACGAGCAGTACTTC. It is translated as CASSQEQTGGRYEQYF.